This TCR beta chain was found in a study of PD-L1 blockade in urothelial cancer. About the research overall: At 6 weeks and at 3 weeks (second dose) after treatment start, blood was analyzed. Among blood samples, the median T cell count was roughly 150,000. The study, taken as a whole, reports: Durable-benefit patients showed greater tumor-associated blood clone expansion at 3 weeks.

The CDR3 is 19 amino acids. Germline CDR1 LGHNA, CDR2 YSLEER. J was trimmed by 1 base and V by 4 bases; bases with no gene match: 15. Profiling relied on immunoSEQ multiplex PCR, and the TCRdb table lists in-frame clones only, not all of them. The sample consists of approximately 51,000 clones, around 84% of them appearing once. Comments on this clone: Its antigen is not known.

Noted time point: pretreatment peripheral blood. The TCR sequence derives from a man aged 60 to 69 with urothelial cancer. The genes are TRBV4-3 and TRBJ2-7; TRBD2 aligns across 11 bases. Material: PBMCs, obtained around atezolizumab (anti-PD-L1) treatment. The CDR3 is CASSPRVAGGPVLSYEQYF. The DNA for the CDR3 is TGCGCCAGCAGCCCTCGGGTAGCGGGGGGGCCGGTTTTATCCTACGAGCAGTACTTC.